The 14 T cell receptor beta chains given below trace back to one sample, sequenced in a study of T cells in narcolepsy. Repertoires were generated with immunoSEQ multiplex PCR, while TCRdb's copy carries only in-frame clones and drops some. This sample has more than 10,000 clones, with around 70% found just once. Sequencing was done on a sample of CD45RA- memory CD8+ T cells from PBMCs. These receptors were collected from a human donor with narcolepsy.

Regarding this clone: At one end, the junction sequence differs from germline, possibly due to a read error. The J gene is TRBJ2-7, the V gene TRBV5-1; D remains unclear. This CDR3 spans 15 amino acids. Germline V CDR1 and CDR2: SGHRS, YFSETQ. The CDR3 sequence: CTSRVAWNLHYEQYF. The CDR3 nucleotides read TGCACCAGCAGAGTGGCCTGGAACCTACACTACGAGCAGTACTTC.

The chain couples TRBV6-6 to TRBJ1-1; D gene uncertain. Germline V gene sequence: CDR1 MNHNY, CDR2 SVGAGI (reference sequence). This CDR3 has 12 amino acids. V was shortened by 4 bases and J by 5 bases, with 8 bases between the two germline ends. The CDR3 spells CASSSPTTEAFF. CDR3 nucleotide sequence: TGTGCCAGCAGTTCCCCGACTACTGAAGCTTTCTTT.

CDR3 amino acids: CASSSPRRGNQPQHF. The CDR3 DNA follows: TGTGCCAGCAGTTCCCCTCGGAGGGGGAATCAGCCCCAGCATTTT. This rearrangement joins TRBV28 to TRBJ1-5; tentatively, D is TRBD1 (6 bases). Germline-derived CDR1 and CDR2 are MDHEN and SYDVKM. The length of the CDR3 is 15 residues. The V end was cut by 4 bases, the J end by 4 bases, with 14 bases between.

The rearrangement links TRBV7-3 to TRBJ2-7; 10 bases fit TRBD2. This CDR3 region has 15 residues. Germline CDR1 SGHTA, CDR2 FQGTGA. Trimming took 5 bases from V and 7 from J; bases not matched to a gene: 11. CDR3 DNA sequence: TGTGCCAGCAGCCAACGGACTAGCGGACCCCATGAGCAGTACTTC. It encodes CASSQRTSGPHEQYF.

The rearrangement uses TRBV4-3 and TRBJ2-5, with D perhaps matching TRBD2 (5 bases). The end of the DNA aligns better with TRBJ2-7, so the J call may be wrong. The CDR3 extends over 15 amino acids. CDR1 and CDR2 (germline): LGHNA, YSLEER. The CDR3 DNA sequence: TGCGCCAGCAGCCAAGATTGGGGAGCCTCCTACGAGCAGTACTTC. Residues: CASSQDWGASYEQYF.

This sequence joins TRBV7-6 and TRBJ2-1, with D hard to call. The CDR3 has 13 amino acids. From germline, CDR1 is SGHVS and CDR2 FNYEAQ. Trimming took 2 bases from V and 6 from J, leaving 8 bases between them. The CDR3: CASSLPEFNEQFF. CDR3 nucleotides: TGTGCCAGCAGCTTACCAGAGTTCAATGAGCAGTTCTTC.

The chain joins TRBV19 to TRBJ2-7; D ambiguous. Looked up from germline, CDR1 is LNHDA and CDR2 is SQIVND (reference sequence). The CDR3 has 14 amino acids. The V gene lost 5 bases and the J gene lost 6 bases, with 17 bases spanning the gap. The CDR3 protein is CASSPLTYSGEQYF. The CDR3 DNA reads as TGTGCCAGTAGTCCCCTGACTTACTCGGGCGAGCAGTACTTC.

The V and J genes are TRBV23-1 and TRBJ1-1; D is possibly TRBD1 (5 bases). TRBV23-1 is an open reading frame whose function is uncertain. The CDR3 extends over 15 amino acids. The ends were cut back, 2 bases at V and 5 bases at J, with 15 bases in the middle. The CDR3 sequence: CASSQISRQYTEAFF. The DNA for the CDR3 is TGCGCCAGCAGTCAAATCAGTCGACAGTATACTGAAGCTTTCTTT.

This chain uses TRBV11-3 with TRBJ2-3; 8 bases fit TRBD2. With V trimmed by 4 bases and J by 2 bases, 8 bases remained unmatched. The CDR3 sequence is 16 residues long. Germline-derived CDR1 and CDR2 are SGHNT and YENEEA. The CDR3 is CASSSAGTRTTDTQYF. The CDR3 region has the DNA TGTGCCAGCAGCTCGGCCGGGACTAGGACCACAGATACGCAGTATTTT.

This clone is medium-sized. The V gene is TRBV6-4, the J gene TRBJ2-2; a possible D gene is TRBD1 (6 bases). Trimming cost V 3 bases and J 0 bases, with 8 bases left between them. The CDR3 covers 15 residues. Per germline, CDR1 MRHNA and CDR2 SNTAGT. The CDR3 sequence is CASSEDSANTGELFF. DNA of the CDR3: TGTGCCAGCAGTGAGGACAGCGCGAACACCGGGGAGCTGTTTTTT.

CDR3 protein: CASSLGVWEAEGYTF. CDR3 coding DNA: TGTGCCAGCAGCTTAGGGGTATGGGAGGCGGAAGGCTACACCTTC. This chain links TRBV7-9 with TRBJ1-2; D not certain. Trimming removed 1 base at V and 8 bases at J, with 17 bases between. The CDR3 is 15 residues long. The germline CDR1 and CDR2 sequences are SEHNR and FQNEAQ (reference sequence).

V gene TRBV7-9 combines with J gene TRBJ2-4; possibly TRBD1 for D (6 bases). V was shortened by 5 bases and J by 6 bases, with 14 bases between the two germline ends. This CDR3 is 14 amino acids long. Germline V gives CDR1 SEHNR, CDR2 FQNEAQ (reference sequence). The DNA of the CDR3 is TGTGCCAGCAGCCCTCCAGGACAGAGAAACATTCAGTACTTC. Its translation: CASSPPGQRNIQYF.

The V gene is TRBV7-9, the J gene TRBJ2-3; no clear D gene. The CDR3 spans 13 residues. Germline CDR1 reads SEHNR; CDR2 reads FQNEAQ (reference sequence). Trimming shortened V by 7 bases and J by 4 bases, and 12 bases separated the two germline ends. CDR3 in amino acids: CASTELGPDTQYF. For the CDR3, the DNA is TGTGCCAGCACCGAGCTAGGTCCAGATACGCAGTATTTT.

The sample holds a few counts of this clone. The CDR3 DNA follows: TGCGCCAGCAGCCACCATAGCGGGGGTGAGACCCAGTACTTC. Translation: CASSHHSGGETQYF. The rearrangement uses TRBV4-3 and TRBJ2-5, with 9 bases that match TRBD2. J gave up 5 bases and V 3 bases, and 4 bases lay outside the gene matches. Per the germline V gene, CDR1 is LGHNA and CDR2 is YSLEER. The CDR3 consists of 14 residues.